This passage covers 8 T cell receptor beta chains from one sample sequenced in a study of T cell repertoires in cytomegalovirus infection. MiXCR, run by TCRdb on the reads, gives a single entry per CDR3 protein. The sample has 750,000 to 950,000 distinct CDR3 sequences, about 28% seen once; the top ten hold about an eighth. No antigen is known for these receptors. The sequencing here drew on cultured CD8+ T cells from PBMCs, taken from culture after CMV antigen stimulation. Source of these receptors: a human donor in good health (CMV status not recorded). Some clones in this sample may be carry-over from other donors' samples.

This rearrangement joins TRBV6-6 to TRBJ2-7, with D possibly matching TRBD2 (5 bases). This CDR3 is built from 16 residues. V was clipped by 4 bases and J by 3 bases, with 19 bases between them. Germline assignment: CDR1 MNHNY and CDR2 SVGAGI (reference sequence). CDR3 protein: CASSFFPEGQGYEQYV. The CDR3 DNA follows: TGTGCCAGCAGTTTCTTCCCCGAGGGTCAAGGCTACGAGCAGTACGTC.

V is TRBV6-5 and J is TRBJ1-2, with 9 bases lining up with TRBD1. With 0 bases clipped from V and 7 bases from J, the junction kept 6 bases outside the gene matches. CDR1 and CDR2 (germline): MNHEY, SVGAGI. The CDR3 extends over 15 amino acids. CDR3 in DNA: TGTGCCAGCAGTTACTCGGACAGGGGAGCGATTGGCTACACCTTC. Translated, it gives CASSYSDRGAIGYTF.

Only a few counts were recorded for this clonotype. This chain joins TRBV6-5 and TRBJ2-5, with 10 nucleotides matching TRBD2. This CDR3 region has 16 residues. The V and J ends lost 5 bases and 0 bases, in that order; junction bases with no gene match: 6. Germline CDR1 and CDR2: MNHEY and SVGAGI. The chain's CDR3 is CASSVLAGAYQETQYF. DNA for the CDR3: TGTGCCAGCAGTGTCCTAGCGGGGGCCTACCAAGAGACCCAGTACTTC.

CDR3 in amino acids: CSARWGVGRTGELFF. CDR3 coding DNA: TGCAGTGCTAGGTGGGGCGTTGGAAGGACCGGGGAGCTGTTTTTT. The gene calls are TRBV20-1 and TRBJ2-2; maybe TRBD1 (5 bases). Germline assignment: CDR1 DFQATT and CDR2 SNEGSKA (reference sequence). V was pared by 3 bases and J by 5 bases, with 16 bases between. The CDR3 contains 15 residues.

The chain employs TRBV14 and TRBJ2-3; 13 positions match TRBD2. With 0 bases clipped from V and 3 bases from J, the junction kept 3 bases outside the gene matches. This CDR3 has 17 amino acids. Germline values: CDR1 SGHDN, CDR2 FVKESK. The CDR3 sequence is CASSQEPGLAGTDTQYF. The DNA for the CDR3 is TGTGCCAGCAGCCAAGAACCGGGACTAGCGGGAACAGATACGCAGTATTTT.

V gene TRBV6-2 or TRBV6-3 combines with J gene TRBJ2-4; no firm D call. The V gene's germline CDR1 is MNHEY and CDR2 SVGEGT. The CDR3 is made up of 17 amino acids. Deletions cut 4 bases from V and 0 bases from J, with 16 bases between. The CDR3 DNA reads TGTGCCAGCAGTTTCCCGGACCTCCGGCGAGCCAAAAACATTCAGTACTTC. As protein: CASSFPDLRRAKNIQYF.

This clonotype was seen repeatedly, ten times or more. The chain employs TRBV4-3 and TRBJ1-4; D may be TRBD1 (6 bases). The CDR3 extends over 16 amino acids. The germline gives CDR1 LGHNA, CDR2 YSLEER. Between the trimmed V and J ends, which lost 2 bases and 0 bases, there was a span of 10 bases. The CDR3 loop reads CASSQQDRSTNEKLFF. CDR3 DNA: TGCGCCAGCAGCCAACAGGACAGATCAACTAATGAAAAACTGTTTTTT.

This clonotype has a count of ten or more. CDR3 in DNA: TGTGCCAGCAGTTACTCGGTGGGGGAGGATCAGCCCCAGCATTTT. It is translated as CASSYSVGEDQPQHF. The chain combines TRBV6-2 or TRBV6-3 with TRBJ1-5; the D gene is possibly TRBD1 (5 bases). The CDR3 runs to 15 residues. Trimming cost V 0 bases and J 5 bases, with 11 bases left between them. Per germline, CDR1 MNHEY and CDR2 SVGEGT.